The entry below describes one T cell receptor beta chain. It was UMI-labeled 5' RACE by which the TCR beta libraries were made. Reanalyzing the 5' RACE reads, TCRdb keeps one entry per CDR3 protein, without DNA. Seen in this sample are thousands of distinct CDR3 sequences; the ten most common clones hold less than 25%. Germline V CDR1 and CDR2: SGHDT, YYEEEE. This CDR3 spans 13 amino acids. This record belongs to a study of human CD8 memory T cell subsets. The sequenced material came from CD8+ T cells from PBMCs. This chain links TRBV5-6 with TRBJ2-4; the TRBD1 assignment by TCRdb is unverifiable without DNA. This clonotype was obtained from a human donor in good health. CDR3 in amino acids: CASSFSGLGIQYF. Full variable domain (rest looked up from reference TRBV5-6 and TRBJ2-4): DAGVTQSPTHLIKTRGQQVTLRCSPKSGHDTVSWYQQALGQGPQFIFQYYEEEERQRGNFPDRFSGHQFPNYSSELNVNALLLGDSALYLCASSFSGLGIQYFGAGTRLSVL.